This T cell receptor beta chain was identified in a study of spatial heterogeneity in lung cancer. TCRdb passed the 5' RACE reads through MiXCR, listing each CDR3 protein once. The sample contains 60,000 to 90,000 distinct CDR3 sequences, roughly 8% of which appear only once. Sample time point: sample taken at primary tumor resection. J lost 1 base, V lost 5 bases, and 10 bases had no gene match. Germline CDR1 and CDR2: SEHNR and FQNEAQ (reference sequence). The CDR3 spans 16 residues. This clonotype has at least ten counts. The specimen was PBMCs, collected at surgery. This TCR was recovered from a male donor with early-stage non-small cell lung cancer. This chain joins TRBV7-9 and TRBJ2-7; 8 bases line up with TRBD1. CDR3 coding DNA: TGTGCCAGCAGCCACTCCGGGACAGGCGCTTCCTACGAGCAGTACTTC. Amino acid sequence: CASSHSGTGASYEQYF.